These 30 T cell receptor beta chains share one sample of origin, sequenced in a study of blood T cells in healthy people across ages. A J-beta primer mix and a sample-barcoded 5' primer were used in a second PCR of about 7 to 12 cycles. TCRdb analysed the 5' RACE reads with MiXCR anew, one entry per CDR3 protein. The data contain about 1,000,000 distinct CDR3 sequences, less than 50% of them singletons. Source material: blood. Every receptor here comes from a woman aged 55-70 years in good health.

The gene calls are TRBV7-8 and TRBJ2-3; weak D call: TRBD1 (6 bases). The CDR3 runs 16 residues. From germline, CDR1 is SGHVS and CDR2 FQNEAQ. V lost 5 bases and J lost 3, with 18 bases in between. CDR3 loop: CASSASRGYVTDTQYF. The CDR3 DNA sequence: TGTGCCAGCAGCGCCTCCAGGGGCTACGTGACAGATACGCAGTATTTT. Supplemented by reference TRBV7-8 and TRBJ2-3, the full variable domain reads GAGVSQSPRYKVAKRGQDVALRCDPISGHVSLFWYQQALGQGPEFLTYFQNEAQLDKSGLPSDRFFAERPEGSVSTLKIQRTQQEDSAVYLCASSASRGYVTDTQYFGPGTRLTVL.

This sequence joins TRBV7-2 and TRBJ2-7; D call uncertain. The CDR3 covers 18 residues. Germline V CDR1 and CDR2: SGHTA, FQGNSA. Trimming shortened V by 5 bases and J by 7 bases, and 30 bases separated the two germline ends. The CDR3 DNA reads TGTGCCAGCAGCGTACCTAGATCTGGCGGAAATGCCTACGTGGAGCAGTACTTC. Translating it yields CASSVPRSGGNAYVEQYF. Full variable domain (rest looked up from reference TRBV7-2 and TRBJ2-7): GAGVSQSPSNKVTEKGKDVELRCDPISGHTALYWYRQSLGQGLEFLIYFQGNSAPDKSGLPSDRFSAERTGGSVSTLTIQRTQQEDSAVYLCASSVPRSGGNAYVEQYFGPGTRLTVT.

The chain has TRBV29-1 and TRBJ2-5; TRBD1 is a possible D gene (5 bases). Germline CDR1 is SQVTM and CDR2 is ANQGSEA. V was shortened by 4 bases and J by 2 bases, with 17 bases between the two germline ends. The CDR3 runs to 15 residues. CDR3 nucleotides: TGCAGCGTTGCAGTCTCAGGGTACCCGCAAGAGACCCAGTACTTC. This codes for CSVAVSGYPQETQYF.

The chain carries TRBV6-2 or TRBV6-3 and TRBJ2-7; 8 bases line up with TRBD1. The CDR3 consists of 17 residues. Germline V CDR1 and CDR2: MNHEY, SVGEGT. With V trimmed by 2 bases and J by 0 bases, 9 bases remained unmatched. The CDR3 loop is CASSYASRTGFSYEQYF. CDR3 bases: TGTGCCAGCAGTTACGCAAGTAGGACAGGGTTCTCCTACGAGCAGTACTTC.

At least ten counts were recorded for this clonotype. The rearrangement joins TRBV29-1 to TRBJ2-5, with D uncertain. This CDR3 spans 12 amino acids. Trimming removed 5 bases from V and 5 bases from J, with 12 bases in between. Germline V gene lookup returns CDR1 SQVTM and CDR2 ANQGSEA. Written as DNA, the CDR3 is TGCAGCGTTAAATTTGCTGGGGAGACCCAGTACTTC. Protein sequence: CSVKFAGETQYF.

V is TRBV15 and J is TRBJ1-6, with 9 nucleotides matching TRBD1. The germline gives CDR1 LNHNV, CDR2 YYDKDF (reference sequence). J was trimmed by 8 bases and V by 5 bases; bases with no gene match: 7. There are 15 residues in the CDR3. CDR3 sequence (DNA): TGTGCCACCAGCTCGCACAGGGGGCCTCATTCACCCCTCCACTTT. Protein sequence: CATSSHRGPHSPLHF.

This chain connects TRBV3-1 to TRBJ1-6; D remains ambiguous. This CDR3 region has 16 residues. CDR1 is LGHDT and CDR2 is YNNKEL in the germline V gene (reference sequence). With 1 base removed from V and 7 bases from J, the gap between germline ends came to 14 bases. The CDR3 region is CASSQVGPVRNSPLHF. The CDR3 nucleotides read TGTGCCAGCAGCCAAGTAGGGCCGGTGAGAAATTCACCCCTCCACTTT.

This clonotype has a handful of counts. This sequence joins TRBV11-2 and TRBJ2-7, with 7 bases lining up with TRBD1. This CDR3 comprises 14 residues. V gave up 1 base and J gave up 6 bases; unmatched junction bases: 6. Germline assignment: CDR1 SGHAT and CDR2 FQNNGV. Here the CDR3 DNA reads TGTGCCAGCAGCTTAGGAGGGGGCACCGGCGAGCAGTACTTC. Protein: CASSLGGGTGEQYF. The full variable domain, with the rest looked up from reference TRBV11-2 and TRBJ2-7, is EAGVAQSPRYKIIEKRQSVAFWCNPISGHATLYWYQQILGQGPKLLIQFQNNGVVDDSQLPKDRFSAERLKGVDSTLKIQPAKLEDSAVYLCASSLGGGTGEQYFGPGTRLTVT.

This rearrangement joins TRBV19 to TRBJ2-1; 13 bases map to TRBD2. Germline assignment: CDR1 LNHDA and CDR2 SQIVND (reference sequence). This CDR3 contains 20 residues. V lost 1 base, J lost 7 bases, and 16 bases stayed unmatched. The CDR3 DNA is TGTGCCAGTAGTATAGGGGGGACAGGTTCTAGACTAGCGGGAGGTAATGAGCAGTTCTTC. Its translation is CASSIGGTGSRLAGGNEQFF. Together with reference TRBV19 and TRBJ2-1, the CDR3 gives the full variable domain: DGGITQSPKYLFRKEGQNVTLSCEQNLNHDAMYWYRQDPGQGLRLIYYSQIVNDFQKGDIAEGYSVSREKKESFPLTVTSAQKNPTAFYLCASSIGGTGSRLAGGNEQFFGPGTRLTVL.

This clonotype has a handful of counts. The genes are TRBV7-2 and TRBJ2-1; D is undetermined. The CDR3 is 13 amino acids. V lost 5 bases, J lost 12 bases, and 17 bases lay in between. The V gene's germline CDR1 is SGHTA and CDR2 FQGNSA. The CDR3 DNA reads TGTGCCAGCAGCCCCCTGATTATAACACCGCAGTTCTTC. Translated: CASSPLIITPQFF.

The chain couples TRBV18 to TRBJ2-3; 7 positions match TRBD2. Losses at the gene ends were 3 bases for V and 2 bases for J; bases not matched to a gene: 11. There are 17 residues in the CDR3. CDR1 KGHSH and CDR2 LQKENI come from the germline V gene. The CDR3 region is CASSPFQRTSFTDTQYF. Written as DNA, the CDR3 is TGTGCCAGCTCACCTTTCCAGAGGACTAGTTTCACAGATACGCAGTATTTT.

V gene TRBV20-1 combines with J gene TRBJ1-1, with D hard to call. There are 12 residues in the CDR3. V was trimmed by 3 bases and J by 4 bases, leaving 9 bases between them. Germline V gene sequence: CDR1 DFQATT, CDR2 SNEGSKA (reference sequence). Written as DNA, the CDR3 is TGCAGTGCTAGGCAAACGAGCACTGAAGCTTTCTTT. Translation: CSARQTSTEAFF.

CDR3 protein: CSARKPGLTSYGYTF. In nucleotides, the CDR3 is TGCAGTGCTAGAAAACCGGGCCTCACCTCCTATGGCTACACCTTC. The gene calls are TRBV20-1 and TRBJ1-2; D uncertain. Trimming removed 2 bases from V and 4 bases from J, with 17 bases in between. The CDR3 length is 15 residues. Germline V gives CDR1 DFQATT, CDR2 SNEGSKA (reference sequence).

The V gene is TRBV4-2, the J gene TRBJ2-2; 8 bases line up with TRBD2. Germline V gene lookup returns CDR1 LGHNA and CDR2 YNFKEQ. The V gene end was trimmed by 1 base and the J gene end by 5 bases; junction bases not matched to a gene: 9. The CDR3 spans 17 residues. This CDR3 is CASSQASGSVVTGELFF. The CDR3 DNA reads TGTGCCAGCAGCCAAGCTAGCGGGTCGGTGGTGACCGGGGAGCTGTTTTTT.

This clonotype was picked up one time. The genes are TRBV10-3 and TRBJ2-5; 12 bases are a match to TRBD2. J was trimmed by 11 bases and V by 7 bases; bases with no gene match: 14. The CDR3 has 15 amino acids. CDR1 ENHRY and CDR2 SYGVKD come from the germline V gene. The DNA for the CDR3 is TGTGCCATCACCCCGACTAGCGGGAGTGTTAATGAGCAGTACTTC. This codes for CAITPTSGSVNEQYF.

The rearrangement links TRBV29-1 to TRBJ1-1; D perhaps matches TRBD1 (5 bases). The germline CDR1 and CDR2 sequences are SQVTM and ANQGSEA. The CDR3 is 12 amino acids. V lost 6 bases and J 5 bases, leaving 13 bases between the germline ends. CDR3: CSVGGHLTEAFF. The DNA for the CDR3 is TGCAGCGTGGGTGGACATTTAACTGAAGCTTTCTTT.

V usage is TRBV10-3 and J usage is TRBJ2-5; 9 bases match TRBD1. The J call is in doubt because the DNA end fits TRBJ2-7 better. This CDR3 region has 14 residues. From germline, CDR1 is ENHRY and CDR2 SYGVKD. DNA for the CDR3: TGTGCCATCAGTGGCCGGGACAGGGTCTACGAGCAGTACTTC. This translates into CAISGRDRVYEQYF.

A few counts support this clonotype. One junction end disagrees with the germline gene, perhaps due to a read error. The chain combines TRBV9 with TRBJ1-4, with D perhaps matching TRBD1 (5 bases). Germline CDR1 is SGDLS and CDR2 is YYNGEE. The CDR3 runs 13 residues. The CDR3 here is CVSSTWDDEKLFF. As DNA, the CDR3 is TGTGTCAGCAGCACCTGGGACGATGAAAAACTGTTTTTT.

The chain uses TRBV7-8 and TRBJ2-3, with 9 bases aligning to TRBD2. Germline CDR1 SGHVS, CDR2 FQNEAQ. There are 16 residues in the CDR3. J gave up 2 bases and V 2 bases, and 5 bases lay outside the gene matches. The CDR3 region has the DNA TGTGCCAGCAGCTTAAAGCTAGCGGGGACCACAGATACGCAGTATTTT. Amino acids: CASSLKLAGTTDTQYF.

This clonotype is a singleton in its sample. The rearrangement uses TRBV7-9 and TRBJ2-5; no clear D gene. V lost 3 bases to trimming and J lost 11 bases, with 13 bases between them. The CDR3 is made up of 12 amino acids. The V gene's germline CDR1 is SEHNR and CDR2 FQNEAQ (reference sequence). The CDR3 coding sequence is TGTGCCAGCAGCTTCTCCGAGTATGAGCAGTACTTC. It encodes CASSFSEYEQYF.

The V gene is TRBV27, the J gene TRBJ2-7, with D maybe TRBD1 (6 bases). V shed 1 base and J shed 0 bases, with 13 bases lying between them. CDR1 is MNHEY and CDR2 is SMNVEV in the germline V gene (reference sequence). This CDR3 spans 16 amino acids. The CDR3 DNA is TGTGCCAGCAGTTTATTTCGGACAGCCTACTCCTACGAGCAGTACTTC. This gives the protein CASSLFRTAYSYEQYF.

The chain carries TRBV29-1 and TRBJ2-2, with D tentatively TRBD1 or TRBD2 (7 bases each). Germline CDR1 reads SQVTM; CDR2 reads ANQGSEA. CDR3 length: 14 residues. V was clipped by 6 bases and J by 2 bases, with 13 bases between them. For the CDR3, the DNA is TGCAGCGTCAGGGGGGGGGTAAACACCGGGGAGCTGTTTTTT. Protein sequence: CSVRGGVNTGELFF.

The rearrangement links TRBV20-1 to TRBJ1-6; D is unresolved. This CDR3 comprises 17 residues. Trimming removed 6 bases from V and 0 bases from J, with 18 bases in between. The germline V gene encodes CDR1 DFQATT and CDR2 SNEGSKA (reference sequence). The CDR3 region has the DNA TGCAGTGCCACGAGGAAGAAGCGGAGCTCCTATAATTCACCCCTCCACTTT. Protein sequence: CSATRKKRSSYNSPLHF.

DNA of the CDR3: TGCGCCAGCAGCTTGTACAGCGCCCTCTCCTACGAGCAGTACTTC. Translated: CASSLYSALSYEQYF. The genes are TRBV5-1 and TRBJ2-7; D is unresolved. The CDR3 extends over 15 amino acids. The germline V and J ends were trimmed by 1 base and 0 bases, with 11 bases remaining between them. The germline gives CDR1 SGHRS, CDR2 YFSETQ.

The chain uses TRBV28 and TRBJ2-3; D may be TRBD1 (5 bases). Trimming left V 2 bases short and J 2 bases short, with 11 bases between. This CDR3 is built from 15 residues. Per germline, CDR1 MDHEN and CDR2 SYDVKM. CDR3 bases: TGTGCCAGCAGTTTAGGACATGGAGACACAGATACGCAGTATTTT. Its translation is CASSLGHGDTDTQYF.

The rearrangement links TRBV7-9 to TRBJ2-1; D possibly corresponds to TRBD2 (6 bases). Matching the DNA end better, TRBJ2-7 makes the J call doubtful. The CDR3 is made up of 17 amino acids. Per the germline V gene, CDR1 is SEHNR and CDR2 is FQNEAQ (reference sequence). The CDR3 DNA sequence: TGTGCCAGCAGCAGCCGGACCTCGCGGGGCCCCTACAATGAGCAGTACTTC. Translating it yields CASSSRTSRGPYNEQYF.

This clonotype was picked up many times. The chain recombines TRBV6-2 or TRBV6-3 with TRBJ2-4, with 10 bases lining up with TRBD2. The V gene's germline CDR1 is MNHEY and CDR2 SVGEGT. V trimming: 10 bases; J trimming: 0 bases; junction bases outside the gene matches: 15. The CDR3 has 18 amino acids. In DNA, the CDR3 is TGTGCCACCCGAAGCCCCTTAGCGGGAGGTCTAGCCAAAAACATTCAGTACTTC. It translates to CATRSPLAGGLAKNIQYF.

This rearrangement joins TRBV28 to TRBJ2-7, with D possibly matching TRBD2 (6 bases). The CDR3 has 14 residues. V lost 5 bases and J lost 3, with 14 bases in between. The germline CDR1 and CDR2 sequences are MDHEN and SYDVKM. The CDR3 nucleotides are TGTGCCAGCAGTCTAAATCCAGCGGGCTACGAGCAGTACTTC. Protein sequence: CASSLNPAGYEQYF.

This chain links TRBV4-2 with TRBJ1-2, with D perhaps TRBD1 (6 bases). Trimming pared 5 bases from V and 3 bases from J, leaving 16 bases between. This CDR3 contains 15 residues. Germline loops: CDR1 LGHNA, CDR2 YNFKEQ. In DNA, the CDR3 is TGTGCCAGCAGCTCCTCCGGACAGAGAGACTATGGCTACACCTTC. This encodes CASSSSGQRDYGYTF.

The chain carries TRBV11-2 and TRBJ2-1; 7 nucleotides match TRBD2. Germline CDR1 is SGHAT and CDR2 is FQNNGV. The CDR3 is 16 amino acids. V was clipped by 2 bases and J by 8 bases; unmatched bases: 12. The CDR3 bases are TGTGCCAGCAGCTTAAGGATGTGGGAGGGCCAGGATGAGCAGTTCTTC. It yields the protein CASSLRMWEGQDEQFF.